A single T cell receptor (beta chain) is shown here with its context. What it binds is not known. TCRdb reprocessed the reads with MiXCR, giving one entry per CDR3 protein. The sample records 680,000 or so distinct CDR3 sequences, around 32% being singletons. Germline V gives CDR1 LNHNV, CDR2 YYDKDF (reference sequence). This CDR3 is 17 amino acids long. V was trimmed by 5 bases and J by 0 bases, leaving 17 bases between them. The sample is drawn from a study of T cell repertoires in cytomegalovirus infection. Study context: The authors used CMV epitopes that were HLA-C-restricted (recently identified) and HLA-B-restricted (well studied). Both a matching HLA type and CMV infection were indicated by public TCR beta signatures.

Study observations and caveats: CMV carriers having the relevant HLA were flagged by cumulative public TCR beta family frequency.

The rearrangement joins TRBV15 to TRBJ1-3; a weak D match, TRBD1 (5 bases). Sequences were derived from cultured PBMCs, sampled from culture after CMV antigen stimulation. This clonotype originated in a human donor in good health (CMV status not recorded). Some clones in this sample may be carry-over from other donors' samples. The CDR3 is CATSPGEGGVSGNTIYF. In DNA form, the CDR3 reads TGTGCCACCAGCCCGGGGGAGGGAGGCGTCTCTGGAAACACCATATATTTT.